The 8 T cell receptor beta chains below come from one sample, sequenced in a study of cytomegalovirus exposure and HLA in healthy donors. Both 60 Vbeta primers and 13 Jbeta primers went into the PCR. TCRdb's copy holds only in-frame clones and misses some; the assay was immunoSEQ multiplex PCR. This sample carries roughly 190,000 clones, about 62% of them seen once, and the ten largest clones take just under 3%. The material sequenced was PBMCs. These receptor sequences come from a man between 35 and 55 years old in good health and CMV-seronegative.

V is TRBV9 and J is TRBJ2-1, with TRBD2 matching over 7 bases. The CDR3 runs 15 residues. V shed 4 bases and J 2 bases; nucleotides not matched to a gene: 6. Germline V gives CDR1 SGDLS, CDR2 YYNGEE. CDR3 sequence reads: CASSPSGTTYNEQFF. CDR3 in DNA: TGTGCCAGCAGCCCTTCCGGGACTACCTACAATGAGCAGTTCTTC.

V usage is TRBV21-1 and J usage is TRBJ1-5; the D call TRBD1 from the table was never checked on the DNA. TRBV21-1 is annotated as a pseudogene. The CDR3 totals 15 residues. The CDR3 nucleotides read TGTGCCAGCAGCAAAGTGCCTGGCCTTAATCAGCCCCAGCATTTT. It specifies CASSKVPGLNQPQHF.

The rearrangement links TRBV7-2 to TRBJ2-3, with TRBD2 identical over 12 bases. The trim removed 5 bases at V and 3 bases at J, leaving 9 bases unmatched. The CDR3 is 17 residues long. The germline V gene has CDR1 SGHTA and CDR2 FQGNSA. The CDR3 sequence: CASSPTLGLAGTDTQYF. CDR3 nucleotides: TGTGCCAGCAGCCCCACCCTCGGACTAGCGGGGACAGATACGCAGTATTTT.

This clone turned up a few times. The chain is built from TRBV25-1 and TRBJ1-5, with a possible D match to TRBD1 (6 bases). The CDR3 loop spans 13 amino acids. Germline values: CDR1 MGHDK, CDR2 SYGVNS. V lost 7 bases and J 6 bases, leaving 13 bases between the germline ends. The CDR3 loop is CASKGEGSQPQHF. CDR3 in DNA: TGTGCCAGCAAGGGGGAGGGTAGTCAGCCCCAGCATTTT.

This chain connects TRBV14 to TRBJ2-7; D is possibly TRBD1 (6 bases). The CDR3 has 16 residues. V was pared by 0 bases and J by 3 bases, with 15 bases between. The germline V gene encodes CDR1 SGHDN and CDR2 FVKESK. The CDR3 bases are TGTGCCAGCAGCCAAGAAATGGGGCTGGGACACTACGAGCAGTACTTC. The encoded protein is CASSQEMGLGHYEQYF. The full variable domain, its missing parts supplied by reference TRBV14 and TRBJ2-7, is EAGVTQFPSHSVIEKGQTVTLRCDPISGHDNLYWYRRVMGKEIKFLLHFVKESKQDESGMPNNRFLAERTGGTYSTLKVQPAELEDSGVYFCASSQEMGLGHYEQYFGPGTRLTVT.

The V gene is TRBV7-9, the J gene TRBJ1-5; maybe TRBD1 (5 bases). The V gene lost 1 base and the J gene lost 1 base, with 8 bases spanning the gap. CDR1 is SEHNR and CDR2 is FQNEAQ in the germline V gene (reference sequence). The CDR3 is 15 residues long. CDR3 sequence: CASSLDGGSNQPQHF. The DNA of the CDR3 is TGTGCCAGCAGCTTAGATGGGGGGAGCAATCAGCCCCAGCATTTT.

The J gene is TRBJ2-7, the V gene TRBV29-1; no firm D call. The V end was cut by 4 bases, the J end by 4 bases, with 5 bases between. This CDR3 has 10 amino acids. Germline assignment: CDR1 SQVTM and CDR2 ANQGSEA. DNA for the CDR3: TGCAGCGTTGTTGAGTACGAGCAGTACTTC. It specifies CSVVEYEQYF.

This CDR3 reads CATSRGTGGYEQYF. The CDR3, as DNA: TGTGCCACCAGCAGAGGGACAGGCGGCTACGAGCAGTACTTC. This chain joins TRBV15 and TRBJ2-7, with 7 positions matching TRBD1. This CDR3 comprises 14 residues. J was trimmed by 3 bases and V by 1 base; bases with no gene match: 3. Germline lookup yields CDR1 LNHNV and CDR2 YYDKDF (reference sequence).